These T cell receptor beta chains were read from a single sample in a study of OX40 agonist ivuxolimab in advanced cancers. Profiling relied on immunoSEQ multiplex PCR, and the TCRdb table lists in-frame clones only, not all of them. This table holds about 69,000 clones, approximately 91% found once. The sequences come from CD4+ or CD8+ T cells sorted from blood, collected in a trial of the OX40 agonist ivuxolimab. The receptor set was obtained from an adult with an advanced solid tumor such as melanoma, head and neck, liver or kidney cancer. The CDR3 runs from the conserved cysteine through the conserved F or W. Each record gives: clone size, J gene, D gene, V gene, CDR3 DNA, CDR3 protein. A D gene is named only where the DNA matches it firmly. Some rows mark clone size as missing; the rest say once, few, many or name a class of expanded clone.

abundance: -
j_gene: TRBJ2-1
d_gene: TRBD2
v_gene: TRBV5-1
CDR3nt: TGCGCCAGCAGCTTGAAGGGACTAGCGGTGGGAAATGAGCAGTTCTTC
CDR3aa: CASSLKGLAVGNEQFF

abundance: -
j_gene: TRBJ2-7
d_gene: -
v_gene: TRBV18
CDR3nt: TGTGCCAGCTCATTTACGTCTCGCGAGCAGTACTTC
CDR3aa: CASSFTSREQYF

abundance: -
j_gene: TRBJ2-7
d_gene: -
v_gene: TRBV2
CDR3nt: TGTGCCAGCACTACCGAGAGTTACGAGCAGTACTTC
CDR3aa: CASTTESYEQYF

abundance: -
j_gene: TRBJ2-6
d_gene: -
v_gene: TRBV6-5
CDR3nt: TGTGCCAGCAGTGCAAGATCTGGGGCCAACGTCCTGACTTTC
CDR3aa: CASSARSGANVLTF

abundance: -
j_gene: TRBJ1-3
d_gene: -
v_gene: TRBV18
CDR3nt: TGTGCCAGCTCTCCTCAGGGAAACTCTGGAAACACCATATATTTT
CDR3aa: CASSPQGNSGNTIYF

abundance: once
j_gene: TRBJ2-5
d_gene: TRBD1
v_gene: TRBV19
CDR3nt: TGTGCCAGTAGTATTCAGGGGGCGGGGGAGACCCAGTACTTC
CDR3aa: CASSIQGAGETQYF

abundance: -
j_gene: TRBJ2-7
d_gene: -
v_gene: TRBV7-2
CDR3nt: TGTGCCAGCAGCTTAGAGGCTGCCCGTGGGGCCCTTGAGCAGTACTTC
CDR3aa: CASSLEAARGALEQYF

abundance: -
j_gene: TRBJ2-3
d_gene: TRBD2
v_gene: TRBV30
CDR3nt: TGTGCCTGCGAGACGGGAGGGCCGTCAGATACGCAGTATTTT
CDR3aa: CACETGGPSDTQYF

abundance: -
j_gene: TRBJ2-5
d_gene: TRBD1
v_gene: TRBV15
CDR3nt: TGTGCCACCAGCAGACCCTGGACAGGGCGGGAGACCCAGTACTTC
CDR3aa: CATSRPWTGRETQYF

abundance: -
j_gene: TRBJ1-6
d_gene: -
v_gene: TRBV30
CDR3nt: TGTGCCTGGAGTGTACTGAGTCCGGGATATAATTCACCCCTCCACTTT
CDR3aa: CAWSVLSPGYNSPLHF

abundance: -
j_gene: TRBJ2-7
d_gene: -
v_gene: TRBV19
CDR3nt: TGTGCCAGTGCAGGTTCTGGATTTATTAACGAGCAGTACTTC
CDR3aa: CASAGSGFINEQYF

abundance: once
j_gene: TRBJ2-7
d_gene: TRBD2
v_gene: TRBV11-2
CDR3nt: TGTGCCAGCAGCCTGAGCGGGAACTACGAGCAGTACTTC
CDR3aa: CASSLSGNYEQYF

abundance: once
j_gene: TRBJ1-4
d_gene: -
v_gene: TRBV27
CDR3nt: TGTGCCAGCCCGGGGGCGCTGAGAAAACTGTTTTTT
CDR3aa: CASPGALRKLFF

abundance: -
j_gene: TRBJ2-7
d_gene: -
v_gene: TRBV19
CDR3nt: TGTGCCAGTAGTGGATATTACTCCGAGCAGTACTTC
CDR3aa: CASSGYYSEQYF

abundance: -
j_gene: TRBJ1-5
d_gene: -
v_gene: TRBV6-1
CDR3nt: TGTGCCAGCAGACAGAGGCGGAGCAATCAGCCCCAGCATTTT
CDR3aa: CASRQRRSNQPQHF

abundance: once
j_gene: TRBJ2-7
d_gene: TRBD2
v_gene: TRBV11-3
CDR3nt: TGTGCCAGCAGCTCCGGGGGGGAGCAGTACTTC
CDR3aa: CASSSGGEQYF

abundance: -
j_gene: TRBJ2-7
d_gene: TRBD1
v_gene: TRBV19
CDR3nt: TGTGCCAGTAGTATCAACAGGGGCTACGAGCAGTACTTC
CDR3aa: CASSINRGYEQYF

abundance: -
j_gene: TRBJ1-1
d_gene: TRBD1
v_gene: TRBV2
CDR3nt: TGTGCCAGCAGCGTTCAACCAGGGGGCTCGAACACTGAAGCTTTCTTT
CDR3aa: CASSVQPGGSNTEAFF

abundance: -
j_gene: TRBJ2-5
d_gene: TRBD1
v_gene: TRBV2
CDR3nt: TGTGCCAGCAGCTTTGACAGGGGGAGGGAGACCCAGTACTTC
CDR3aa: CASSFDRGRETQYF

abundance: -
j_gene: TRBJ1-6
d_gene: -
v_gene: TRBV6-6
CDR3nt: TGTGCCAGCACCGGCAGGGTTCACAATTCACCCCTCCACTTT
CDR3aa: CASTGRVHNSPLHF

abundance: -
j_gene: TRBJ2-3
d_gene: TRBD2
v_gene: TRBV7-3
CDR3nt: TGTGCCAGCAGCTTTTTAGCGGGAGGAGGGTTAGATACGCAGTATTTT
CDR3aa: CASSFLAGGGLDTQYF

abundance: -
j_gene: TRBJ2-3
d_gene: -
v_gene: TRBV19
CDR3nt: TGTGCCTCCAAAGTCGATAGCGCTACTAGCACAGATACGCAGTATTTT
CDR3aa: CASKVDSATSTDTQYF

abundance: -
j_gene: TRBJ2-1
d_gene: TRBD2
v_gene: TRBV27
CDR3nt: TGTGCCAGCAGTCTCCGGGACTCCCGGGGGGGTGAGCAGTTCTTC
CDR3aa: CASSLRDSRGGEQFF

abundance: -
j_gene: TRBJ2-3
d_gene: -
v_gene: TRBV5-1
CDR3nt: TGCGCCAGCAGCCGAAACCCGCTGGGCGTCACAGATACGCAGTATTTT
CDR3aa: CASSRNPLGVTDTQYF

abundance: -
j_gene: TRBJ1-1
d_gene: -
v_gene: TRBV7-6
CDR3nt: TGTGCCAGCAGCTTAGCGAAGTCAGGGGACACTGAAGCTTTCTTT
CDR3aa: CASSLAKSGDTEAFF

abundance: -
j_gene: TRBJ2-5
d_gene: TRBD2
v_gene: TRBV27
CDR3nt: TGTGCCAGCAGTTCTTACCGACTAGCGGGACGTCTTTTTGAGACCCAGTACTTC
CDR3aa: CASSSYRLAGRLFETQYF

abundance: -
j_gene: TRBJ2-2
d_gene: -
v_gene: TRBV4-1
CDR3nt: TGCGCCAGCAGCCAGTGGGGCAGGGACTTCACCGGGGAGCTGTTTTTT
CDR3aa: CASSQWGRDFTGELFF

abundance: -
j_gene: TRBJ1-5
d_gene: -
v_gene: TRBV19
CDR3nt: TGTGCCAGCCGAAGGACGACGGTGTATAGCAATCAGCCCCAGCATTTT
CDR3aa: CASRRTTVYSNQPQHF

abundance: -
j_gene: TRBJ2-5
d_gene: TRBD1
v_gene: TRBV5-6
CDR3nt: TGTGCCAGCAGCTCACAGGGGGTCCAAGAGACCCAGTACTTC
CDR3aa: CASSSQGVQETQYF

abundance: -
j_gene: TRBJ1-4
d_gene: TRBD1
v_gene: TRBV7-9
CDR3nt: TGTGCCAGCAGCTTGTACTTACAGGGGAATGAAAAACTGTTTTTT
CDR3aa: CASSLYLQGNEKLFF

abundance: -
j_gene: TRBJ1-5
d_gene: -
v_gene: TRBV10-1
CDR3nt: TGCGCCAGCAGCGCCCCGGGTCAGCCCCAGCATTTT
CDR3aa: CASSAPGQPQHF

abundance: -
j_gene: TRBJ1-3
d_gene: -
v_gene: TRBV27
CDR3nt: TGTGCCAGCAGTTTACGGGGGAGTGGAAACACCATATATTTT
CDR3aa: CASSLRGSGNTIYF

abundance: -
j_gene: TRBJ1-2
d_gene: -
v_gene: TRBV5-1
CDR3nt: TGCGCCAGCAGCGGGGGGGAGGCAGCCTATGGCTACACCTTC
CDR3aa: CASSGGEAAYGYTF

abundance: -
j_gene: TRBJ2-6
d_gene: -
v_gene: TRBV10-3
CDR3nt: TGTGCCAGCGCGGCGAGCTCTGGGGCCAACGTCCTGACTTTC
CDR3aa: CASAASSGANVLTF

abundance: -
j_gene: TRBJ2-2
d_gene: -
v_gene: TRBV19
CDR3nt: TGTGCCAGTAGTATTGGGCTACTCACCGGGGAGCTGTTTTTT
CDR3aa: CASSIGLLTGELFF

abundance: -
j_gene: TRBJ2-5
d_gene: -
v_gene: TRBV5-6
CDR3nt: TGTGCCAGCAGCTTAGGATCAACCCAAGAGACCCAGTACTTC
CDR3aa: CASSLGSTQETQYF

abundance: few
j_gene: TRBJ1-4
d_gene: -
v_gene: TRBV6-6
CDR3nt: TGTGCCAGCACTTCGGGGGGGGAAAAACTGTTTTTT
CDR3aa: CASTSGGEKLFF

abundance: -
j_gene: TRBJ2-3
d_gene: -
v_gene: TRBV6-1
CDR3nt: TGTGCCACGTCGAAGGGGGATACGCAGTATTTT
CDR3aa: CATSKGDTQYF

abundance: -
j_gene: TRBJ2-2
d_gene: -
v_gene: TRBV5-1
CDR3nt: TGCGCCAGCAGCATGGTGGTCACCGGGGAGCTGTTTTTT
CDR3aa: CASSMVVTGELFF

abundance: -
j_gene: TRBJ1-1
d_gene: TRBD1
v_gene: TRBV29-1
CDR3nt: TGCAGCGGAAGGGACAGGGGGCGGTCTGAAGCTTTCTTT
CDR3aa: CSGRDRGRSEAFF

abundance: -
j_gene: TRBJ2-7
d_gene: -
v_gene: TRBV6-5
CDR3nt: TGTGCCAGCAGGGACCGAACCTACGAGCAGTACTTC
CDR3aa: CASRDRTYEQYF

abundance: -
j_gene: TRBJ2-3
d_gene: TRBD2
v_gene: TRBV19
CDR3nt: TGTGCCAGTAGCGGGACTAGCGGGAGAGGCTCCCCGCAGTATTTT
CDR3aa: CASSGTSGRGSPQYF

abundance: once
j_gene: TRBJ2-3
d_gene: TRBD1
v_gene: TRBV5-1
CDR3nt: TGCGCCAGCAGCTTGACTGGTCGGACAGGGGGCCAAGATACGCAGTATTTT
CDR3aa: CASSLTGRTGGQDTQYF

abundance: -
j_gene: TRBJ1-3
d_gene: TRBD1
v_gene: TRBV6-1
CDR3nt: TGTGCCAGCAGTGAATTTGGGACAGGGCTAACTGGAAACACCATATATTTT
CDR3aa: CASSEFGTGLTGNTIYF